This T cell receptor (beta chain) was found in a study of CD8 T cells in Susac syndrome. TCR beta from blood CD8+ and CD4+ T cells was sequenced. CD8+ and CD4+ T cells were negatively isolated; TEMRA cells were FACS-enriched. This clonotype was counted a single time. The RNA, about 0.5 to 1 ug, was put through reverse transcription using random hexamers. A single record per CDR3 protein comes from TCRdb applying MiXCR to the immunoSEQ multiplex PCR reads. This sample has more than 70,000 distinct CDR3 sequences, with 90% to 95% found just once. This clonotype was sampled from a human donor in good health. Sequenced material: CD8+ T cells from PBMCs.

The CDR3 reads CASSVGAGGDTQYF. The DNA for the CDR3 is TGTGCCAGCAGCGTAGGAGCGGGGGGGGATACGCAGTATTTT. This chain links TRBV9 with TRBJ2-3; 10 bases line up with TRBD2. J gave up 6 bases and V 0 bases, and 1 base lay outside the gene matches. The CDR3 loop spans 14 amino acids. The germline CDR1 and CDR2 sequences are SGDLS and YYNGEE.